One sample yielded the 19 T cell receptor beta chains listed below, sequenced in a study of blood T cell repertoires in COVID-19. Sequenced by immunoSEQ multiplex PCR; TCRdb stores in-frame clones only, minus some. The table lists roughly 360,000 clones, more than 75% of them singletons. The sample was PBMCs or T cells enriched from blood (not recorded which). These receptors were obtained from a woman in her thirties with acute COVID-19.

This clone showed up just a few times. Mismatch with germline at one junction end may stem from a read error. V gene TRBV7-9 combines with J gene TRBJ2-5, with D possibly matching TRBD2 (6 bases). Germline lookup yields CDR1 SEHNR and CDR2 FQNEAQ (reference sequence). CDR3 length equals 15 residues. CDR3 in amino acids: CASTLGRGGQETQYF. CDR3 DNA sequence: TGTGCCAGCACCTTAGGGCGTGGGGGGCAAGAGACCCAGTACTTC.

The rearrangement joins TRBV11-1 to TRBJ2-2, with 9 bases that match TRBD1. The CDR3 sequence is 16 residues long. CDR1 is SGHAT and CDR2 is FQDESV in the germline V gene (reference sequence). Trimming at V came to 7 bases and at J to 3 bases, leaving 9 bases not matched to a gene. CDR3 sequence reads: CASTPDRGGDTGELFF. For the CDR3, the DNA is TGTGCCAGCACCCCGGACAGGGGTGGGGACACCGGGGAGCTGTTTTTT.

V is TRBV7-9 and J is TRBJ2-1; 13 positions agree with TRBD2. Germline CDR1 reads SEHNR; CDR2 reads FQNEAQ (reference sequence). The CDR3 totals 15 residues. V trimming: 2 bases; J trimming: 7 bases; junction bases outside the gene matches: 2. Here the CDR3 reads CASSLPTSGGNEQFF. CDR3 sequence (DNA): TGTGCCAGCAGCTTACCGACTAGCGGGGGGAATGAGCAGTTCTTC.

This clone was recorded only once. V is TRBV11-2 and J is TRBJ2-1; TRBD2 aligns across 9 bases. After removal of 5 bases from V and 7 bases from J, the junction contained 6 bases not matched to a gene. Germline assignment: CDR1 SGHAT and CDR2 FQNNGV. The CDR3 covers 14 residues. The chain's CDR3 is CASSAIAGANEQFF. The CDR3 nucleotides read TGTGCCAGCAGCGCCATAGCGGGGGCGAATGAGCAGTTCTTC.

This clone appeared once. This rearrangement joins TRBV27 to TRBJ1-1; D unclear. CDR3 length: 13 amino acids. V lost 6 bases and J lost 0, with 8 bases in between. CDR1 and CDR2 from the germline V gene are MNHEY and SMNVEV (reference sequence). CDR3 bases: TGTGCCAGCAGCCCAATAGTGAACACTGAAGCTTTCTTT. It specifies CASSPIVNTEAFF.

The chain couples TRBV6-5 to TRBJ2-7, with 9 bases lining up with TRBD1. The germline V gene has CDR1 MNHEY and CDR2 SVGAGI. This CDR3 spans 14 amino acids. With 7 bases clipped from V and 2 bases from J, the junction kept 6 bases outside the gene matches. The CDR3 nucleotides read TGTGCCAGCATCAAAGGGACAGGGCCCTACGAGCAGTACTTC. Amino acids: CASIKGTGPYEQYF.

The V gene is TRBV10-1, the J gene TRBJ1-4, with 11 bases matching TRBD1. Trimming cost V 5 bases and J 2 bases; bases outside gene matches: 10. This CDR3 has 18 amino acids. Per the germline V gene, CDR1 is WNHNN and CDR2 is SYGVQD (reference sequence). CDR3 nucleotides: TGCGCCAGCAGTACCGGGACAGGGGGTGGATCGACTAATGAAAAACTGTTTTTT. It yields the protein CASSTGTGGGSTNEKLFF.

The rearrangement links TRBV12-3 or TRBV12-4 to TRBJ2-7; D is undetermined. Trimming took 6 bases from V and 0 from J, leaving 9 bases between them. CDR3 length: 13 amino acids. The DNA for the CDR3 is TGTGCCAGCAGCGAATCGAGCTCCTACGAGCAGTACTTC. It translates to CASSESSSYEQYF.

V is TRBV6-5 and J is TRBJ2-3; TRBD2 agrees at 8 bases. The V gene's germline CDR1 is MNHEY and CDR2 SVGAGI. Trimming removed 5 bases from V and 6 bases from J; junction bases left unmatched: 7. CDR3 length equals 14 residues. CDR3 amino acids: CASSKPGGGDTQYF. The CDR3, as DNA: TGTGCCAGCAGTAAGCCGGGCGGGGGGGATACGCAGTATTTT.

The chain recombines TRBV5-1 with TRBJ1-1; 7 bases fit TRBD1. V lost 4 bases, J lost 3 bases, and 9 bases stayed unmatched. This CDR3 region has 15 residues. Germline V gene data show CDR1 as SGHRS and CDR2 as YFSETQ. The CDR3 coding sequence is TGCGCCAGCAGCACCCGGACAGGACCAGACACTGAAGCTTTCTTT. Translation gives CASSTRTGPDTEAFF. The whole variable domain, filled in from reference TRBV5-1 and TRBJ1-1, reads KAGVTQTPRYLIKTRGQQVTLSCSPISGHRSVSWYQQTPGQGLQFLFEYFSETQRNKGNFPGRFSGRQFSNSRSEMNVSTLELGDSALYLCASSTRTGPDTEAFFGQGTRLTVV.

The chain carries TRBV5-1 and TRBJ1-6; TRBD1 aligns across 7 bases. This CDR3 is 15 amino acids long. V trimming: 4 bases; J trimming: 8 bases; junction bases outside the gene matches: 9. Germline V lookup: CDR1 SGHRS, CDR2 YFSETQ. The CDR3 reads CASSTGQKEYSPLHF. CDR3 DNA: TGCGCCAGCAGCACGGGACAGAAGGAATATTCACCCCTCCACTTT.

The rearrangement links TRBV24-1 to TRBJ1-5; 8 positions agree with TRBD1. The germline V gene encodes CDR1 KGHDR and CDR2 SFDVKD. The CDR3 totals 16 residues. V lost 4 bases and J lost 4; bases outside the gene matches: 8. The CDR3 DNA reads as TGTGCCACCAGTGACACGACAGGGGTCTGGAATCAGCCCCAGCATTTT. Protein: CATSDTTGVWNQPQHF.

This chain links TRBV10-3 with TRBJ1-2; no definite D call. The V and J ends lost 0 bases and 2 bases respectively, with 10 bases between them. The germline V gene has CDR1 ENHRY and CDR2 SYGVKD. The CDR3 has 15 residues. The CDR3 protein is CAISESVELNYGYTF. DNA of the CDR3: TGTGCCATCAGTGAGTCCGTGGAACTAAACTATGGCTACACCTTC.

V gene TRBV6-5 combines with J gene TRBJ1-2; 7 bases map to TRBD1. This CDR3 spans 12 amino acids. V lost 8 bases, J lost 4 bases, and 4 bases stayed unmatched. Germline V gene data show CDR1 as MNHEY and CDR2 as SVGAGI. CDR3 bases: TGTGCCAGCGGGAGGACAGGCTATGGCTACACCTTC. It encodes CASGRTGYGYTF.

This chain uses TRBV6-4 with TRBJ2-2; a possible D gene is TRBD1 (5 bases). The CDR3 length is 14 residues. V was clipped by 5 bases and J by 6 bases, with 13 bases between them. The germline gives CDR1 MRHNA, CDR2 SNTAGT. The CDR3 region has the DNA TGTGCCAGCAGTAGGTGGCAGGGTGCCGGGGAGCTGTTTTTT. It translates to CASSRWQGAGELFF.

V and J are TRBV4-1 and TRBJ2-2; 10 bases agree with TRBD2. CDR1 and CDR2 from the germline V gene are MGHRA and YSYEKL. The J segment lost 3 bases and the V segment lost 3 bases, leaving 4 bases of the junction unmatched. This CDR3 is 16 amino acids long. CDR3 bases: TGCGCCAGCAGCCACAGGACTAGCGGATACACCGGGGAGCTGTTTTTT. As protein: CASSHRTSGYTGELFF.

The genes are TRBV4-1 and TRBJ2-7; 9 bases agree with TRBD1. The trim removed 3 bases at V and 4 bases at J, leaving 10 bases unmatched. CDR3 size: 16 residues. Germline CDR1 and CDR2: MGHRA and YSYEKL. CDR3 in DNA: TGCGCCAGCAGCCAGCCACCGGACAGGGGTCTTTACGAGCAGTACTTC. Translated, it gives CASSQPPDRGLYEQYF.

The chain combines TRBV18 with TRBJ1-1, with 8 positions matching TRBD1. This CDR3 region has 15 residues. V was clipped by 1 base and J by 1 base; unmatched bases: 2. The germline CDR1 and CDR2 sequences are KGHSH and LQKENI. CDR3 protein: CASSPRGQGNTEAFF. The CDR3 coding sequence is TGTGCCAGCTCACCACGAGGACAGGGGAACACTGAAGCTTTCTTT.

The chain couples TRBV5-6 to TRBJ1-2, with a possible D match to TRBD1 (6 bases). V was clipped by 0 bases and J by 7 bases, with 10 bases between them. Per germline, CDR1 SGHDT and CDR2 YYEEEE. The CDR3 length is 13 residues. As DNA, the CDR3 is TGTGCCAGCAGCTTGGACAGGGTCTTTGGCTACACCTTC. It encodes CASSLDRVFGYTF.